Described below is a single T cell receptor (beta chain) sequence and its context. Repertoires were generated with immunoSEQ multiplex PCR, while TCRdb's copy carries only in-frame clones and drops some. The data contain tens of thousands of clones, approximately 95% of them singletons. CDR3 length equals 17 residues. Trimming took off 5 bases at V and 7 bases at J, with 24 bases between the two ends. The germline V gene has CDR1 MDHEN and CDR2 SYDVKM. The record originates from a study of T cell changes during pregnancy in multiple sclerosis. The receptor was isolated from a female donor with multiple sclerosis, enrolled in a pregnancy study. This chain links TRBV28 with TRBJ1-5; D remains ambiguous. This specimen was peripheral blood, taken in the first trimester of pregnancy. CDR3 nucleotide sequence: TGTGCCAGCAGTGAGATGAGTCTTTTGGACTTTAGCCAGCCCCAGCATTTT. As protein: CASSEMSLLDFSQPQHF.